This TCR beta chain was sequenced during a study of CD8 T cells in Susac syndrome. Reverse transcription of roughly 0.5 to 1 ug RNA was performed with random hexamers. Across 54 Vbeta and 13 Jbeta, immunoSEQ multiplex PCR amplified TCR beta CDR3. TCRdb re-called the immunoSEQ multiplex PCR reads with MiXCR, one entry per CDR3 protein. The sample records a few hundred thousand distinct CDR3 sequences, 92% being singletons. From blood CD8+ and CD4+ T cells, TCR beta sequences were generated. Negative magnetic isolation gave CD8+ and CD4+ cells; FACS enriched CD8+ TEMRA. Trimming cost V 8 bases and J 2 bases, with 15 bases left between them. Per the germline V gene, CDR1 is MNHEY and CDR2 is SVGAGI. This CDR3 comprises 14 residues.

The rearrangement uses TRBV6-5 and TRBJ2-5; D not certain. The clonotype was recovered from a human donor with multiple sclerosis. Specimen: CD4+ T cells from PBMCs. CDR3 bases: TGTGCCAGCTATGACCCGCCTCAACAAGAGACCCAGTACTTC. Its protein product is CASYDPPQQETQYF.